Reported below is one T cell receptor (beta chain). The data belong to a study of T cells in tumors after PD-1 blockade. The overall study: Each patient got pembrolizumab 200 mg every 3 weeks or cemiplimab 350 mg every 2 weeks.

Trimming cost V 6 bases and J 1 base, with 12 bases left between them. The CDR3 consists of 14 residues. Germline loops: CDR1 LGHNT, CDR2 FRNRAP. Repertoires were generated with immunoSEQ multiplex PCR, while TCRdb's copy carries only in-frame clones and drops some. There are about 20,000 clones in the sample; around 78% occur only once, and approximately 25% lies in the top ten. This specimen was PBMCs, taken before anti-PD-1 treatment. The chain couples TRBV12-5 to TRBJ1-1; possible D gene TRBD1, 5 bases. This TCR derives from a human donor with basal cell carcinoma. The DNA for the CDR3 is TGTGCTAGTGGCCCAGGGTTTAGGAACACTGAAGCTTTCTTT. Protein product: CASGPGFRNTEAFF.